The T cell receptor (beta chain) under discussion was sequenced for a study of human CD8 memory T cell subsets (TCRdb year 2020). With regard to the full study: To assess clonal relationships, the TCRbeta repertoires of stem-like (TSTEM), progenitor exhausted-like (TPEX) and effector memory CD8+ T cell subsets were compared. TCRbeta repertoires were obtained from TSTEM, TPEX and effector memory subsets contributed by each of over 5 donors.

A Human TCR Profiling Kit was used to prepare UMI-labeled 5' RACE TCRbeta libraries. The same number of PCR cycles was used to prepare all TCRbeta libraries in parallel. Per the source publication's procedure: The number of functional CDR3beta clonotypes in each TCRbeta library ranged from about 2,800 to 20,000. UMI extraction and consensus assembly used MIGEC 1.2.9, requiring at least three reads per UMI. MiXCR 3.0.3 was used to extract in-frame CDR3beta repertoires. Diversity metrics were computed in VDJtools 1.2.1 after downsampling each sample to 42,000 randomly selected UMIs. Repertoire overlap metrics D, R and F2 were calculated in VDJtools for the top 3,000 clones of each sample pair. Once TCRdb had reprocessed the reads, it stored one entry per CDR3 protein sequence and supplied no DNA. TCRdb's processing, not the authors' own work, is the source of the V and J calls. The sample has roughly 10,000 distinct CDR3 sequences on record. Around a sixth of the sample belongs to the ten largest clones.

A word on this clonotype: No cognate antigen has been identified for it.

Peripheral blood mononuclear cells were isolated from healthy donor buffy coats by density gradient separation. In the study, negative magnetic separation with EasySep or MojoSort CD8+ T cell isolation kits was used to enrich total CD8+ T cells. For each subset, total RNA was extracted using an RNeasy Mini Kit from duplicate vials of under 160,000 sorted CD8+ T cells. PBMCs were used either fresh or after cryopreservation in fetal bovine serum containing about 10% DMSO. Fluorescence-activated cell sorting on a FACSAria III was used to sort CD8+ T cell subsets to purity. The germline V gene yields SGHRS for CDR1 and YFSETQ for CDR2. From cysteine to phenylalanine, the CDR3 is 14 amino acids long. The entry carries no DNA sequence. The investigation overall reported the following: Similarly high normalized Shannon-Wiener diversity was shown by TSTEM and TPEX subsets, whereas comparatively lower diversity was seen in effector memory subsets. Based on Chao1 estimates, TSTEM subsets appeared to have greater repertoire diversity than TPEX subsets, which may reflect a broader range of specificities. Although both stem-like subsets shared clonotypes with effector memory cells, the overlap between TSTEM and TPEX repertoires was minimal, suggesting distinct antigen spectra for the TSTEM and TPEX subsets. Only TCRbeta chains were sequenced, and repertoire comparisons were based on more than five donors, with testing performed by paired t-tests and Bonferroni correction.

Specimen: CD8+ T cells from PBMCs. The TCR sequence derives from a human donor in good health. The chain uses TRBV5-1 and TRBJ2-7. The CDR3 reads CASSLGGYSYEQYF. With the rest looked up from the reference TRBV5-1 and TRBJ2-7 genes rather than sequenced, the full variable domain is KAGVTQTPRYLIKTRGQQVTLSCSPISGHRSVSWYQQTPGQGLQFLFEYFSETQRNKGNFPGRFSGRQFSNSRSEMNVSTLELGDSALYLCASSLGGYSYEQYFGPGTRLTVT.